The clone carrying this T cell receptor beta chain was detected a few times. As yet, its antigen is unknown. Researchers used 5'RACE with constant-segment primers to make TCR alpha and TCR beta cDNA libraries that carry sample barcodes and UMIs. Using its own MiXCR run on the 5' RACE reads, TCRdb lists one record per CDR3 protein. The data contain some 340,000 distinct CDR3 sequences, roughly 13% of them seen just once; the ten biggest clones take up roughly 23%. The entry originates in a study of T-cell memory formation after mild COVID-19. Study details: TCR clustering was largely donor specific. Overall study results and limits: Of the contracting clones, CD4+ ones lay mainly in CM and EM, and CD8+ ones in EMRA.

Germline loops: CDR1 SGDLS, CDR2 YYNGEE. Trimming at V came to 2 bases and at J to 5 bases, leaving 4 bases not matched to a gene. The CDR3 is 15 residues long. The gene calls are TRBV9 and TRBJ1-5; TRBD1 aligns across 10 bases. Material for sequencing was PBMCs or a T cell subset sorted from them (not recorded which). This TCR was recovered from a man aged 18 to 29 who had mild COVID-19 (a few samples of this study predate the infection). Cell type and time point are not known. The CDR3 nucleotides read TGTGCCAGCAGCGTCACTGGGACAGGGGATCAGCCCCAGCATTTT. Translated, it gives CASSVTGTGDQPQHF.